The 23 T cell receptor beta chains reported below all come from one sample, sequenced in a study of STAT5B mutations in CD4+ large granular lymphocyte leukemia. Libraries were prepared by immunoSEQ multiplex PCR; TCRdb keeps only in-frame clonotypes and omits some of them. The sample lists approximately 39,000 clones, over 75% seen once, with roughly 1.2% in the top ten. The source material was CD4+ T cells from blood buffy coats. Receptors were obtained from a human donor in good health.

The chain employs TRBV19 and TRBJ1-1; the D is unclear. The V gene lost 6 bases and the J gene lost 1 base, with 9 bases spanning the gap. The CDR3 is 13 residues long. CDR1 is LNHDA and CDR2 is SQIVND in the germline V gene (reference sequence). CDR3 residues: CASSFDRNTEAFF. The DNA for the CDR3 is TGTGCCAGTAGCTTCGACCGGAACACTGAAGCTTTCTTT.

The rearrangement links TRBV6-6 to TRBJ2-7, with D perhaps given as TRBD1 or TRBD2 (5 bases each). From germline, CDR1 is MNHNY and CDR2 SVGAGI (reference sequence). This CDR3 is built from 13 residues. V was pared by 7 bases and J by 3 bases, with 13 bases between. Here the CDR3 reads CASTRGPFYEQYF. The CDR3 DNA reads as TGTGCCAGCACTAGGGGACCCTTCTACGAGCAGTACTTC.

The chain is built from TRBV30 and TRBJ2-5; TRBD1 agrees at 8 bases. The CDR3 is 12 residues long. The germline V gene has CDR1 GTSNPN and CDR2 SVGIG (reference sequence). J gave up 5 bases and V 5 bases, and 4 bases lay outside the gene matches. The CDR3 is CAWGTGGETQYF. DNA of the CDR3: TGTGCCTGGGGAACAGGGGGGGAGACCCAGTACTTC.

The sample holds a few counts of this clone. The chain uses TRBV7-2 and TRBJ2-7; D gene uncertain. The germline CDR1 and CDR2 sequences are SGHTA and FQGNSA. The CDR3 is 12 amino acids. The germline V and J ends were trimmed by 4 bases and 7 bases, with 11 bases remaining between them. DNA for the CDR3: TGTGCCAGCAGCTCCTGGCTTGGGGAGCAGTACTTC. The encoded protein is CASSSWLGEQYF.

J is TRBJ2-3 and V is TRBV5-1; 8 bases are shared with TRBD1. Germline-derived CDR1 and CDR2 are SGHRS and YFSETQ. This CDR3 is 16 amino acids long. V lost 4 bases, J lost 4 bases, and 11 bases stayed unmatched. CDR3: CASSTGDRTGADTQYF. CDR3 nucleotide sequence: TGCGCCAGCAGCACGGGGGACAGGACGGGAGCAGATACGCAGTATTTT.

This rearrangement joins TRBV30 to TRBJ1-3; D unclear. The V end lost 0 bases, the J end lost 4 bases, and 19 bases lay between the germline ends. The length of the CDR3 is 17 residues. Per the germline V gene, CDR1 is GTSNPN and CDR2 is SVGIG (reference sequence). The CDR3 coding sequence is TGTGCCTGGAGTGTAGGTACCCTGTCTATGTCAGGAAACACCATATATTTT. Amino acid sequence: CAWSVGTLSMSGNTIYF.

This chain connects TRBV7-9 to TRBJ2-7; 11 bases fit TRBD1. The CDR3 contains 17 residues. The V segment lost 0 bases and the J segment 4 bases; nucleotides outside the gene matches: 8. Germline V CDR1 and CDR2: SEHNR, FQNEAQ (reference sequence). CDR3 residues: CASSLALTGTGGYEQYF. Written as DNA, the CDR3 is TGTGCCAGCAGCTTAGCCCTTACCGGGACAGGGGGGTACGAGCAGTACTTC.

The CDR3 reads CASTAVESSPYGYTF. The CDR3 nucleotides read TGTGCCAGCACGGCCGTAGAAAGCAGCCCCTATGGCTACACCTTC. The chain recombines TRBV2 with TRBJ1-2; unclear D gene. The germline gives CDR1 SNHLY, CDR2 FYNNEI. The CDR3 loop spans 15 amino acids. Trimming cost V 7 bases and J 4 bases, with 19 bases left between them. Drawing the rest from reference TRBV2 and TRBJ1-2, the complete variable domain is EPEVTQTPSHQVTQMGQEVILRCVPISNHLYFYWYRQILGQKVEFLVSFYNNEISEKSEIFDDQFSVERPDGSNFTLKIRSTKLEDSAMYFCASTAVESSPYGYTFGSGTRLTVV.

This clone was detected a few times. V usage is TRBV7-3 and J usage is TRBJ2-7, with TRBD1 matching 7 bases. Looked up from germline, CDR1 is SGHTA and CDR2 is FQGTGA. The length of the CDR3 is 12 residues. The V and J ends lost 1 base and 6 bases, in that order; junction bases with no gene match: 0. CDR3 DNA sequence: TGTGCCAGCAGCTTAAACAGGGGCGAGCAGTACTTC. It translates to CASSLNRGEQYF.

The chain has TRBV19 and TRBJ2-7, with 8 bases matching TRBD1. This CDR3 comprises 15 residues. V lost 1 base to trimming and J lost 6 bases; unmatched junction nucleotides: 8. CDR1 is LNHDA and CDR2 is SQIVND in the germline V gene (reference sequence). The CDR3 loop reads CASSIGTGPFSEQYF. Here the CDR3 DNA reads TGTGCCAGTAGTATAGGGACAGGGCCTTTCTCCGAGCAGTACTTC.

The rearrangement joins TRBV6-4 to TRBJ2-6; D unresolved. The V gene lost 4 bases and the J gene lost 1 base, with 5 bases spanning the gap. Germline values: CDR1 MRHNA, CDR2 SNTAGT. This CDR3 has 14 amino acids. CDR3 sequence: CASSVESGANVLTF. The CDR3, as DNA: TGTGCCAGCAGTGTAGAATCTGGGGCCAACGTCCTGACTTTC.

The gene calls are TRBV29-1 and TRBJ2-7, with TRBD1 identical over 9 bases. Germline assignment: CDR1 SQVTM and CDR2 ANQGSEA. V was clipped by 6 bases and J by 6 bases; unmatched bases: 6. There are 12 residues in the CDR3. This chain's CDR3 is CSVRQGGAEQYF. DNA for the CDR3: TGCAGCGTCCGACAGGGGGGGGCCGAGCAGTACTTC.

The chain carries TRBV11-2 and TRBJ2-3; D not resolved. Germline V gives CDR1 SGHAT, CDR2 FQNNGV. The CDR3 contains 14 residues. Trimming pared 5 bases from V and 8 bases from J, leaving 17 bases between. The CDR3 here is CASSPPGSSSTQYF. In nucleotides, the CDR3 is TGTGCCAGCAGCCCCCCGGGTAGTTCGTCTACGCAGTATTTT.

The V gene is TRBV6-6, the J gene TRBJ2-7, with D hard to call. Per the germline V gene, CDR1 is MNHNY and CDR2 is SVGAGI (reference sequence). This CDR3 has 14 amino acids. The V end lost 0 bases, the J end lost 3 bases, and 9 bases lay between the germline ends. The chain's CDR3 is CASSYSSAGYEQYF. For the CDR3, the DNA is TGTGCCAGCAGTTACTCGTCAGCCGGCTACGAGCAGTACTTC.

The chain is built from TRBV9 and TRBJ2-3; 7 bases line up with TRBD1. Trimming removed 5 bases from V and 2 bases from J; junction bases left unmatched: 2. Germline CDR1 and CDR2: SGDLS and YYNGEE. The CDR3 spans 13 residues. CDR3 in DNA: TGTGCCAGCAGGACAGGGCACACAGATACGCAGTATTTT. This gives the protein CASRTGHTDTQYF.

This chain uses TRBV14 with TRBJ2-3; a possible D gene is TRBD1 (5 bases). This CDR3 comprises 15 residues. V lost 3 bases to trimming and J lost 3 bases, with 13 bases between them. From germline, CDR1 is SGHDN and CDR2 FVKESK. The CDR3 bases are TGTGCCAGCAGCCAGCTAGGGGTTCGGACAGATACGCAGTATTTT. It is translated as CASSQLGVRTDTQYF.

The chain recombines TRBV28 with TRBJ2-7; 7 positions match TRBD2. Trimming cost V 6 bases and J 1 base; bases outside gene matches: 12. CDR3 length: 16 amino acids. Germline V gene sequence: CDR1 MDHEN, CDR2 SYDVKM. CDR3 DNA: TGTGCCAGCAGCATCCCCCGGTCTAGCGGTTCCTACGAGCAGTACTTC. This encodes CASSIPRSSGSYEQYF.

This clone came up once. The rearrangement uses TRBV12-5 and TRBJ1-2; maybe TRBD1 (5 bases). Germline V gene lookup returns CDR1 LGHNT and CDR2 FRNRAP. The CDR3 covers 12 residues. Trimming removed 7 bases at V and 8 bases at J, with 14 bases between. CDR3 amino acids: CASAPDSRGYTF. The CDR3 bases are TGTGCTAGTGCCCCAGACAGTAGAGGCTACACCTTC.

V is TRBV9 and J is TRBJ2-1, with D possibly being TRBD1 (6 bases). Germline V lookup: CDR1 SGDLS, CDR2 YYNGEE. The ends were cut back, 2 bases at V and 0 bases at J, with 9 bases in the middle. The CDR3 extends over 15 amino acids. The CDR3 protein is CASSVLDSSYNEQFF. Here the CDR3 DNA reads TGTGCCAGCAGCGTCCTGGACAGCTCCTACAATGAGCAGTTCTTC.

The chain joins TRBV11-1 to TRBJ1-4; possible D gene TRBD1, 5 bases. This CDR3 is 14 amino acids long. The V end lost 5 bases, the J end lost 4 bases, and 11 bases lay between the germline ends. Germline V CDR1 and CDR2: SGHAT, FQDESV (reference sequence). CDR3 nucleotides: TGTGCCAGCAGCGCGAACCAGGGTAATGAAAAACTGTTTTTT. It yields the protein CASSANQGNEKLFF. The full variable domain, with the rest looked up from reference TRBV11-1 and TRBJ1-4, is EAEVAQSPRYKITEKSQAVAFWCDPISGHATLYWYRQILGQGPELLVQFQDESVVDDSQLPKDRFSAERLKGVDSTLKIQPAELGDSAMYLCASSANQGNEKLFFGSGTQLSVL.

This clone was seen only once. The chain has TRBV28 and TRBJ2-4; 7 bases align to TRBD1. Germline CDR1 MDHEN, CDR2 SYDVKM. Losses at the gene ends were 4 bases for V and 0 bases for J; bases not matched to a gene: 6. The length of the CDR3 is 16 residues. CDR3 bases: TGTGCCAGCAGTTCCAGACAGGGCCTAGCCAAAAACATTCAGTACTTC. This codes for CASSSRQGLAKNIQYF.

The chain recombines TRBV5-1 with TRBJ2-3; D is ambiguous. The CDR3 extends over 11 amino acids. The V and J ends lost 7 bases and 4 bases respectively, with 7 bases between them. CDR1 is SGHRS and CDR2 is YFSETQ in the germline V gene. The CDR3 nucleotides read TGCGCCAGCCGAGAGGCAGATACGCAGTATTTT. Its protein product is CASREADTQYF.

This clone was recorded once. The V call is TRBV5-1, the J call TRBJ2-3; D possibly matches TRBD1 or TRBD2 (5 bases each). The CDR3 has 14 residues. The V and J ends lost 3 bases and 6 bases respectively, with 14 bases between them. Germline V gene data show CDR1 as SGHRS and CDR2 as YFSETQ. The CDR3 loop reads CASSSGTPGDTQYF. CDR3 nucleotide sequence: TGCGCCAGCAGCTCCGGGACCCCAGGGGATACGCAGTATTTT. Based on the CDR3 plus reference TRBV5-1 and TRBJ2-3, the full variable domain is KAGVTQTPRYLIKTRGQQVTLSCSPISGHRSVSWYQQTPGQGLQFLFEYFSETQRNKGNFPGRFSGRQFSNSRSEMNVSTLELGDSALYLCASSSGTPGDTQYFGPGTRLTVL.